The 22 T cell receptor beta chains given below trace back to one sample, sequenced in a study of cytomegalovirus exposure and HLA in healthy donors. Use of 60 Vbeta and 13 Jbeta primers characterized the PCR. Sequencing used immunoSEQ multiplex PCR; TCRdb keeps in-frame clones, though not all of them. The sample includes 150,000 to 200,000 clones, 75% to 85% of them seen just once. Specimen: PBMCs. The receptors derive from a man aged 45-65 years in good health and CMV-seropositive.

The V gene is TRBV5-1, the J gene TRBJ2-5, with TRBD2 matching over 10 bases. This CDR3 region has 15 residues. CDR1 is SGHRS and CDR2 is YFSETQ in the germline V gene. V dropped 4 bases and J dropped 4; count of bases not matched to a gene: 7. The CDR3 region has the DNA TGCGCCAGCAGCCCTGGGACTAGCGTAGGAGAGACCCAGTACTTC. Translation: CASSPGTSVGETQYF.

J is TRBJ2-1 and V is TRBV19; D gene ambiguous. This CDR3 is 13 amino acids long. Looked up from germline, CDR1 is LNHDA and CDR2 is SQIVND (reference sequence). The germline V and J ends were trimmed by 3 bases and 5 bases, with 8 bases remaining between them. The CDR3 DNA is TGTGCCAGTAGTATTCTGCGGAACAATGAGCAGTTCTTC. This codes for CASSILRNNEQFF.

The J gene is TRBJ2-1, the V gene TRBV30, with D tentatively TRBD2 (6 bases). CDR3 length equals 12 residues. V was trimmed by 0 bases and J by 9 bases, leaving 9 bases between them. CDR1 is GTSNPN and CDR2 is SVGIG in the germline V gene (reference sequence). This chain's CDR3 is CAWSVAGGEQFF. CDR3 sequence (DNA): TGTGCCTGGAGTGTAGCCGGGGGTGAGCAGTTCTTC.

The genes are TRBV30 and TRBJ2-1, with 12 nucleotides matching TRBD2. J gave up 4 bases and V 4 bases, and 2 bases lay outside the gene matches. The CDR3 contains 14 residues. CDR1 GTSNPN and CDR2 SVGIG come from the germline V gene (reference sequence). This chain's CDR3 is CAWKLAGGYNEQFF. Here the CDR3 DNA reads TGTGCCTGGAAACTAGCGGGAGGATACAATGAGCAGTTCTTC.

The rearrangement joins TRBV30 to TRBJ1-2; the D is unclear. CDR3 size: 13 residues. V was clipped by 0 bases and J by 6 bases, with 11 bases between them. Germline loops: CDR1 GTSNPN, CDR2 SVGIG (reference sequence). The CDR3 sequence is CAWSVLAEDGYTF. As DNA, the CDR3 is TGTGCCTGGAGTGTTTTGGCAGAAGATGGCTACACCTTC.

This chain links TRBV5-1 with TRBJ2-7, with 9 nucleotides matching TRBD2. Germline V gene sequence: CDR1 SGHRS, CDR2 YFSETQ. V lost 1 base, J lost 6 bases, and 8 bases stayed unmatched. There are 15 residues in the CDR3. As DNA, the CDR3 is TGCGCCAGCAGCTTGACGGCGGGGGGGCACGGCGAGCAGTACTTC. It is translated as CASSLTAGGHGEQYF.

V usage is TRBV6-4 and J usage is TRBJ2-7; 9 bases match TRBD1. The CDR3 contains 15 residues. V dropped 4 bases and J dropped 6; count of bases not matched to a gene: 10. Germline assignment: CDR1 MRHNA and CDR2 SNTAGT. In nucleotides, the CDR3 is TGTGCCAGCAGTGCCTCGACAGGGGGACATGGCGAGCAGTACTTC. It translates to CASSASTGGHGEQYF.

CDR3 protein: CASSPRGSYGYTF. In DNA, the CDR3 is TGTGCCAGCAGCCCACGCGGGAGCTATGGCTACACCTTC. The chain combines TRBV6-6 with TRBJ1-2; D gene uncertain. There are 13 residues in the CDR3. V was cut by 6 bases and J by 4 bases, with 12 bases left in between. CDR1 is MNHNY, CDR2 SVGAGI, per germline (reference sequence).

Here the CDR3 DNA reads TGCGCCAGCAGTGAAGGGGGCGGGGAGCTGTTTTTT. This gives the protein CASSEGGGELFF. The gene calls are TRBV10-2 and TRBJ2-2; D is perhaps TRBD1 (6 bases). The CDR3 extends over 12 amino acids. V was pared by 3 bases and J by 7 bases, with 6 bases between. CDR1 is WSHSY, CDR2 SAAADI, per germline.

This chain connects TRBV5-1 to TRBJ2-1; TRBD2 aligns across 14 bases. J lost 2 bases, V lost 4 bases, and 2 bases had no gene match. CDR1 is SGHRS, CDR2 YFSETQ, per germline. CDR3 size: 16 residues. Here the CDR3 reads CASSKTSGRAYNEQFF. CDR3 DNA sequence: TGCGCCAGCAGCAAGACTAGCGGGAGGGCCTACAATGAGCAGTTCTTC.

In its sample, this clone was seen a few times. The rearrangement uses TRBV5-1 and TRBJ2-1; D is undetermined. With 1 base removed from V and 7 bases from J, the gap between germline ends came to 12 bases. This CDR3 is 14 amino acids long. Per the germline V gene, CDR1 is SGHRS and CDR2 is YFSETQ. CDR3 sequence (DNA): TGCGCCAGCAGCTTGAGTGTCGGGTTGAATGAGCAGTTCTTC. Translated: CASSLSVGLNEQFF.

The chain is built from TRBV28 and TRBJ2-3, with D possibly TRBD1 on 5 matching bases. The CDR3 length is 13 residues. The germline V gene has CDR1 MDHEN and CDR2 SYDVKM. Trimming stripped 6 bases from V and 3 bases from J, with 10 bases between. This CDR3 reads CASSPAGTDTQYF. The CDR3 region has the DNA TGTGCCAGCAGCCCCGCAGGGACAGATACGCAGTATTTT.

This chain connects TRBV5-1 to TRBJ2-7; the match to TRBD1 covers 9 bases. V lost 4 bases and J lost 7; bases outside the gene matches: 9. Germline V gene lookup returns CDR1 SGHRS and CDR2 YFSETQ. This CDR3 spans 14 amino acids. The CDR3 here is CASSLGQGGGEQYF. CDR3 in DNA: TGCGCCAGCAGCCTGGGACAGGGTGGCGGGGAGCAGTACTTC.

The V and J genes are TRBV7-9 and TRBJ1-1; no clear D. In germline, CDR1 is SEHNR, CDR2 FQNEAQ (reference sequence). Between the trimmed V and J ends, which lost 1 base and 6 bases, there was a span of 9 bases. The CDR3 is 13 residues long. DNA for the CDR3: TGTGCCAGCAGCTTAGATGTGGGCGCTGAAGCTTTCTTT. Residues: CASSLDVGAEAFF.

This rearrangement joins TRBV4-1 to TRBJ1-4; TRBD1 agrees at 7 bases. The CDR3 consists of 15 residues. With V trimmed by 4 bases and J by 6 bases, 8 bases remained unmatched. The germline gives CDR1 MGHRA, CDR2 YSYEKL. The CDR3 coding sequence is TGCGCCAGCAGCCGCCAGACAGGGAGCGATGAAAAACTGTTTTTT. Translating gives CASSRQTGSDEKLFF.

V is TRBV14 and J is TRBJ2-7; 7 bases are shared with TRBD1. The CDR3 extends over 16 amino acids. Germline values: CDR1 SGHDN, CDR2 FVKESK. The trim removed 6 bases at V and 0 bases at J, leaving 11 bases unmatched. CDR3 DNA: TGTGCCAGCAGTCAATACGGGGACAGAGTCTCCTACGAGCAGTACTTC. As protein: CASSQYGDRVSYEQYF.

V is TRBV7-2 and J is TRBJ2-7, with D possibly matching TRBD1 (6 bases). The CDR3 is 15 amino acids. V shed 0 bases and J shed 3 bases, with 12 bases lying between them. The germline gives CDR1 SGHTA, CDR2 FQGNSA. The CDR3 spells CASSLALGADYEQYF. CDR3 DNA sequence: TGTGCCAGCAGCTTAGCCTTGGGGGCCGACTACGAGCAGTACTTC.

CDR3 sequence: CASSWGQGQPQHF. In DNA, the CDR3 is TGTGCCAGTAGTTGGGGACAGGGCCAGCCCCAGCATTTT. This chain connects TRBV19 to TRBJ1-5; TRBD1 matches 9 bases. J lost 7 bases, V lost 5 bases, and 3 bases had no gene match. Germline-derived CDR1 and CDR2 are LNHDA and SQIVND (reference sequence). The CDR3 spans 13 residues.

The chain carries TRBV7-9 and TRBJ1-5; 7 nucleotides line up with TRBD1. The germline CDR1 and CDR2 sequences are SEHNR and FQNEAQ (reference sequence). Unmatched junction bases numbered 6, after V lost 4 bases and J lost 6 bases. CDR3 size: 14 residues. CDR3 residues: CASSYGGGSQPQHF. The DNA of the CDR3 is TGTGCCAGCAGCTACGGAGGGGGCAGTCAGCCCCAGCATTTT.

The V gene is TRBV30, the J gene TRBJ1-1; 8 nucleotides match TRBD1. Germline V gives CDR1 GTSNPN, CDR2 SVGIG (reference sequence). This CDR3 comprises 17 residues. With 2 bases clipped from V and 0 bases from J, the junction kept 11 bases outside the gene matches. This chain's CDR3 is CAWSSRTGSLMNTEAFF. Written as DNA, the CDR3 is TGTGCCTGGAGTTCCCGGACAGGGAGTTTAATGAACACTGAAGCTTTCTTT.

The CDR3, as DNA: TGTGCCACCAATGTGGAGGGGGCGGGGAATGAGCAGTTCTTC. This codes for CATNVEGAGNEQFF. The rearrangement links TRBV10-3 to TRBJ2-1; maybe TRBD1 (7 bases). Trimming pared 10 bases from V and 7 bases from J, leaving 20 bases between. Germline V gene lookup returns CDR1 ENHRY and CDR2 SYGVKD. The CDR3 runs 14 residues.

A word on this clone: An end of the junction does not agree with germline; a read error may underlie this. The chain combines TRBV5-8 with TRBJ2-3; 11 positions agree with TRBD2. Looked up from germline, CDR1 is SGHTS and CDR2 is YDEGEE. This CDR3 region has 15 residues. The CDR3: CTSSLGLAGTDTQYF. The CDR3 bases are TGTACCAGCAGCTTGGGACTAGCGGGCACAGATACGCAGTATTTT.